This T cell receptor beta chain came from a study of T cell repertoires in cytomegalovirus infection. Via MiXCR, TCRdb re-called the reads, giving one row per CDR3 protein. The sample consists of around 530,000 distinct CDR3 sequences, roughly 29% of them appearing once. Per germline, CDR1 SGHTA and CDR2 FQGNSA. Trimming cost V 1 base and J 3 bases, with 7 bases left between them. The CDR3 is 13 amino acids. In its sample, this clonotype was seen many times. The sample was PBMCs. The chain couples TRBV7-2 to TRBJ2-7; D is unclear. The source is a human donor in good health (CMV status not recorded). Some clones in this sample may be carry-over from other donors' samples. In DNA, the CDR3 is TGTGCCAGCAGCTTAGATCCCTACTACGAGCAGTACTTC. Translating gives CASSLDPYYEQYF.